A single sample is the source of the 7 T cell receptor beta chains below, sequenced in a study of T cell repertoires in cytomegalovirus infection. In TCRdb, the reads were re-called with MiXCR into one record per CDR3 protein. In the table there are about 830,000 distinct CDR3 sequences, around a third of which are singletons. These receptors have no identified antigens. Sequences were derived from cultured CD8+ T cells from PBMCs, sampled from culture after CMV antigen stimulation. These receptors all stem from a human donor in good health (CMV status not recorded). Some clones in this sample may be carry-over from other donors' samples.

The chain is built from TRBV7-6 and TRBJ1-5, with D perhaps matching TRBD1 (6 bases). Per germline, CDR1 SGHVS and CDR2 FNYEAQ. This CDR3 has 15 residues. V gave up 5 bases and J gave up 6 bases, with 17 bases separating them. In DNA form, the CDR3 reads TGTGCCAGCAGCCCAACAGGGTTGGGACTTCAGCCCCAGCATTTT. This sequence encodes CASSPTGLGLQPQHF. The entire variable domain, with the rest obtained from reference TRBV7-6 and TRBJ1-5, is as follows: GAGVSQSPRYKVTKRGQDVALRCDPISGHVSLYWYRQALGQGPEFLTYFNYEAQQDKSGLPNDRFSAERPEGSISTLTIQRTEQRDSAMYRCASSPTGLGLQPQHFGDGTRLSIL.

The chain has TRBV19 and TRBJ2-2, with D possibly matching TRBD1 (7 bases). CDR3 length: 15 residues. The germline V and J ends were trimmed by 2 bases and 5 bases, with 12 bases remaining between them. Germline CDR1 LNHDA, CDR2 SQIVND (reference sequence). The CDR3 here is CASSIQGGVTGELFF. For the CDR3, the DNA is TGTGCCAGTAGTATACAGGGGGGTGTGACCGGGGAGCTGTTTTTT.

The rearrangement joins TRBV18 to TRBJ1-1; D call uncertain. The CDR3 is 12 amino acids. The V gene lost 1 base and the J gene lost 7 bases, with 7 bases spanning the gap. Germline CDR1 reads KGHSH; CDR2 reads LQKENI. This chain's CDR3 is CASSPLVFEAFF. DNA for the CDR3: TGTGCCAGCTCACCACTAGTCTTTGAAGCTTTCTTT.

This clonotype was seen a few times. The rearrangement links TRBV19 to TRBJ1-3; no definite D call. V shed 5 bases and J shed 12 bases, with 14 bases lying between them. Germline CDR1 and CDR2: LNHDA and SQIVND (reference sequence). CDR3 length: 12 residues. The CDR3: CASSPRVTDIYF. Written as DNA, the CDR3 is TGTGCCAGTAGTCCCCGTGTGACCGACATATATTTT.

The J gene is TRBJ2-7, the V gene TRBV20-1; 7 positions match TRBD1. The CDR3 is 13 amino acids. CDR1 and CDR2 from the germline V gene are DFQATT and SNEGSKA (reference sequence). Trimming took 6 bases from V and 3 from J; bases not matched to a gene: 8. The CDR3 nucleotides read TGCAGTGCCGAACAGGGGCTGGGCTACGAGCAGTACTTC. It translates to CSAEQGLGYEQYF.

This clonotype was detected once. A much larger clone is a single base away; this may be a read error. The DNA of the CDR3 is TGCGCCAGCAGCCAAGGACCTGGACAAGACGCTATGAGAGAAGCTTTCTTT. Translation gives CASSQGPGQDAMREAFF. The chain has TRBV4-1 and TRBJ1-1; TRBD1 might be the D (5 bases). V gave up 1 base and J gave up 8 bases, with 23 bases separating them. This CDR3 contains 17 residues. The V gene's germline CDR1 is MGHRA and CDR2 YSYEKL.

The chain is built from TRBV3-1 and TRBJ2-5; D is undetermined. With 7 bases removed from V and 1 base from J, the gap between germline ends came to 16 bases. Germline loops: CDR1 LGHDT, CDR2 YNNKEL (reference sequence). This CDR3 is 15 amino acids long. The CDR3 region is CASNGKASTQETQYF. The CDR3 coding sequence is TGTGCCAGCAATGGAAAGGCCAGTACCCAAGAGACCCAGTACTTC.